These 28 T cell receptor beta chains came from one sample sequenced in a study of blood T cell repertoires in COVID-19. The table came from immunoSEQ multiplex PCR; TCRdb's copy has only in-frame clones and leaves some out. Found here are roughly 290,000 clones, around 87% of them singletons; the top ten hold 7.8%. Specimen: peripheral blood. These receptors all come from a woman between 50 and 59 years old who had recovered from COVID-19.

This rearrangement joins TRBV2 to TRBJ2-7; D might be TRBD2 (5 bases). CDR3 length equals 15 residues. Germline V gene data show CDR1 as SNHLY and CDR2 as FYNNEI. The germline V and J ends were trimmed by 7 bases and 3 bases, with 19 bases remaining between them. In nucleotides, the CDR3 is TGTGCCAGCATCGTGAGGGCCCGCCAAAACTACGAGCAGTACTTC. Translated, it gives CASIVRARQNYEQYF.

CDR3 coding DNA: TGTGCCAGCTCACCAGATGGGACAGCAAACACTGAAGCTTTCTTT. Translating gives CASSPDGTANTEAFF. The chain recombines TRBV18 with TRBJ1-1; 7 bases match TRBD1. This CDR3 is built from 15 residues. J was trimmed by 2 bases and V by 2 bases; bases with no gene match: 5. Germline values: CDR1 KGHSH, CDR2 LQKENI. The whole variable domain, filled in from reference TRBV18 and TRBJ1-1, reads NAGVMQNPRHLVRRRGQEARLRCSPMKGHSHVYWYRQLPEEGLKFMVYLQKENIIDESGMPKERFSAEFPKEGPSILRIQQVVRGDSAAYFCASSPDGTANTEAFFGQGTRLTVV.

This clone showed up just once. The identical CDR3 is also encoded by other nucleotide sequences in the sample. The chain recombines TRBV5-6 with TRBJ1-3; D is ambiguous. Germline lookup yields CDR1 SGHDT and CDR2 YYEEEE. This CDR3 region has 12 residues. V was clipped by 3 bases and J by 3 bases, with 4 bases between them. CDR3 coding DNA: TGTGCCAGCAGCTCCGGTGGAAACACCATATATTTT. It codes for CASSSGGNTIYF.

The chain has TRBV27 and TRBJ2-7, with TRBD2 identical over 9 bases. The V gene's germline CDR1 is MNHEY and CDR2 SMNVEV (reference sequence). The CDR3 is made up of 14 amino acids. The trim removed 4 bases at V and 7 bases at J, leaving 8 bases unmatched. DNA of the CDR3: TGTGCCAGCAGTTCCTCCGGGACTAGCAAAGAGCAGTACTTC. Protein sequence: CASSSSGTSKEQYF.

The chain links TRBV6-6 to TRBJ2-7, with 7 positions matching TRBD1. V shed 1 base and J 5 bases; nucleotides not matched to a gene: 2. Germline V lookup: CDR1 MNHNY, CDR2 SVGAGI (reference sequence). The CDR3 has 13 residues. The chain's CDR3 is CASSYFRGNEQYF. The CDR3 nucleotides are TGTGCCAGCAGTTACTTCAGGGGGAACGAGCAGTACTTC.

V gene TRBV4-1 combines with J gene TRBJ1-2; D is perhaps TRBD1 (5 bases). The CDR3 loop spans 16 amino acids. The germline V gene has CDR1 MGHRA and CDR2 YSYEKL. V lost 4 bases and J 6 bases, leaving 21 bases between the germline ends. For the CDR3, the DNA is TGCGCCAGCAGCCGACTTGGGGAGGGGACGAACCATGGCTACACCTTC. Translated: CASSRLGEGTNHGYTF.

For the CDR3, the DNA is TGTGCCAGTAACCTAGGACAGGGAAGGACAGTTGGCTACACCTTC. Translation gives CASNLGQGRTVGYTF. This chain links TRBV19 with TRBJ1-2; 8 positions match TRBD1. V was pared by 7 bases and J by 7 bases, with 14 bases of the junction left unmatched. The CDR3 contains 15 residues. The germline gives CDR1 LNHDA, CDR2 SQIVND (reference sequence).

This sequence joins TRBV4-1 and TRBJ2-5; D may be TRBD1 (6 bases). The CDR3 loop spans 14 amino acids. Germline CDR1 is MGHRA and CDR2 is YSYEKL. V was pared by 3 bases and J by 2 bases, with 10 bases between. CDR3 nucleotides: TGCGCCAGCAGCCATGGACAGCTTCAAGAGACCCAGTACTTC. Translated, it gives CASSHGQLQETQYF.

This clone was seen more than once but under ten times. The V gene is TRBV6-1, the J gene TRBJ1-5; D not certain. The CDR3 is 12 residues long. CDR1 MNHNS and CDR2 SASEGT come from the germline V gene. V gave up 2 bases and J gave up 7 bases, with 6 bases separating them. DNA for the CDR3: TGTGCCAGCAGTGAACTTGTCCAGCCCCAGCATTTT. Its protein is CASSELVQPQHF.

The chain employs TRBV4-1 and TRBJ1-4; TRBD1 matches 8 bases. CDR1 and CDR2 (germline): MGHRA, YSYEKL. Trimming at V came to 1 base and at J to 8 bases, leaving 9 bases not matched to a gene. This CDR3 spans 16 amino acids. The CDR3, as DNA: TGCGCCAGCAGCCAAGTTTCCCAGGGGGCTTGGGAAAAACTGTTTTTT. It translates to CASSQVSQGAWEKLFF.

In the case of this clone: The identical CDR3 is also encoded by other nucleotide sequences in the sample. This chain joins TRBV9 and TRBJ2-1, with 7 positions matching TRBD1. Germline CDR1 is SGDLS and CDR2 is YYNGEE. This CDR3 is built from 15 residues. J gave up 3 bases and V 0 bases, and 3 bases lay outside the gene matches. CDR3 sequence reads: CASSVGGGSYNEQFF. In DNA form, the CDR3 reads TGTGCCAGCAGCGTAGGAGGGGGCAGCTACAATGAGCAGTTCTTC.

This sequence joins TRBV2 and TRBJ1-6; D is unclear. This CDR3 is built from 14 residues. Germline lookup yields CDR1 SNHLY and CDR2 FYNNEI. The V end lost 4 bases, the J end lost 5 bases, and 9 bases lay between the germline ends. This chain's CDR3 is CASSVGQDNSPLHF. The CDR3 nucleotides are TGTGCCAGCAGTGTTGGTCAGGATAATTCACCCCTCCACTTT. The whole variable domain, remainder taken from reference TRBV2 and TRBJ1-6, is EPEVTQTPSHQVTQMGQEVILRCVPISNHLYFYWYRQILGQKVEFLVSFYNNEISEKSEIFDDQFSVERPDGSNFTLKIRSTKLEDSAMYFCASSVGQDNSPLHFGNGTRLTVT.

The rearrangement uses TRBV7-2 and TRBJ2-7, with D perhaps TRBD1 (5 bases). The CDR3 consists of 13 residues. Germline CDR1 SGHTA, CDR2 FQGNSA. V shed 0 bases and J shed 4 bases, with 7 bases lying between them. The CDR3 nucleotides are TGTGCCAGCAGCTTAGCGGGGCCATACGAGCAGTACTTC. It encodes CASSLAGPYEQYF.

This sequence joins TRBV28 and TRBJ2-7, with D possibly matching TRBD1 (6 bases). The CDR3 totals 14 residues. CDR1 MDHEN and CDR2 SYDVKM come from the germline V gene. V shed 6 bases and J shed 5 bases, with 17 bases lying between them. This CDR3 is CASSLAYRVHEQYF. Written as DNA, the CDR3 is TGTGCCAGCAGCTTAGCTTACAGGGTCCACGAGCAGTACTTC. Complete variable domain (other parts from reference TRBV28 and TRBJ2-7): DVKVTQSSRYLVKRTGEKVFLECVQDMDHENMFWYRQDPGLGLRLIYFSYDVKMKEKGDIPEGYSVSREKKERFSLILESASTNQTSMYLCASSLAYRVHEQYFGPGTRLTVT.

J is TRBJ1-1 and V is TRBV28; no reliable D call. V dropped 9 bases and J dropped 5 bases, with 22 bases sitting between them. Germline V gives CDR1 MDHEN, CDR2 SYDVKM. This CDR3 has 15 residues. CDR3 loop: CASTFPRGIGTEAFF. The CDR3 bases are TGTGCCAGTACCTTCCCCCGGGGAATCGGGACTGAAGCTTTCTTT.

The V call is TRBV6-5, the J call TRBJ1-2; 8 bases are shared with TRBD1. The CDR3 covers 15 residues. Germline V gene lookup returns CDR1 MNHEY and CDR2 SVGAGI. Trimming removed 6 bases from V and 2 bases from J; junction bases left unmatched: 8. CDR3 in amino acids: CASSRYDRGNYGYTF. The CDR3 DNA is TGTGCCAGCAGCCGGTACGACAGGGGAAACTATGGCTACACCTTC.

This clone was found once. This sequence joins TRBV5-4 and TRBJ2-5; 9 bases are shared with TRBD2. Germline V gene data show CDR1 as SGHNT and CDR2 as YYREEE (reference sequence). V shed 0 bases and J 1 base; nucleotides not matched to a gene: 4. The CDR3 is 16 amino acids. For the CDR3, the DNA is TGTGCCAGCAGCTTGGGGCCTAGCGGGGTCCAAGAGACCCAGTACTTC. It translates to CASSLGPSGVQETQYF.

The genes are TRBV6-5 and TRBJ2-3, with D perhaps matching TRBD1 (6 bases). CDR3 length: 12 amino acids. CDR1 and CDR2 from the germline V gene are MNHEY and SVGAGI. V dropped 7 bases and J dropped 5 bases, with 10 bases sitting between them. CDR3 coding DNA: TGTGCCAGCAAGAGGGGGTTAGATACGCAGTATTTT. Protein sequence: CASKRGLDTQYF.

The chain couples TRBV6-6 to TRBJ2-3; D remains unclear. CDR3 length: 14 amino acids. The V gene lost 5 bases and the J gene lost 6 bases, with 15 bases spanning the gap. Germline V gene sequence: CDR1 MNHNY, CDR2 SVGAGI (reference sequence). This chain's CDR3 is CASSSKTPLDTQYF. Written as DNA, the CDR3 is TGTGCCAGCAGTAGCAAGACACCTCTCGATACGCAGTATTTT.

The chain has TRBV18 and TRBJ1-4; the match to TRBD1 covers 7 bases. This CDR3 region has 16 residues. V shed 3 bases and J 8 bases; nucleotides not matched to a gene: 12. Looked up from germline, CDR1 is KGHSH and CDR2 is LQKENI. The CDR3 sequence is CASSPVGTANREKLFF. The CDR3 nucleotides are TGTGCCAGCTCACCTGTCGGGACAGCCAACAGGGAAAAACTGTTTTTT.

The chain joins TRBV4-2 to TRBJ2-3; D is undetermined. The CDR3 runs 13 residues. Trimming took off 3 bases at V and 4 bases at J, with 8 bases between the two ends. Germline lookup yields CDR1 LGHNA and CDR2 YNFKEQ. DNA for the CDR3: TGTGCCAGCAGCCACAACTCCGCAGATACGCAGTATTTT. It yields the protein CASSHNSADTQYF.

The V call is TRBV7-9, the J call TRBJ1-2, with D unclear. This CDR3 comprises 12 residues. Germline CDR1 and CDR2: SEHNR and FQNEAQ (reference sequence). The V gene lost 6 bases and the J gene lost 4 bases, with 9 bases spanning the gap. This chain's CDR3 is CASRGDSYGYTF. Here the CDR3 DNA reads TGTGCCAGCAGAGGAGATTCCTATGGCTACACCTTC.

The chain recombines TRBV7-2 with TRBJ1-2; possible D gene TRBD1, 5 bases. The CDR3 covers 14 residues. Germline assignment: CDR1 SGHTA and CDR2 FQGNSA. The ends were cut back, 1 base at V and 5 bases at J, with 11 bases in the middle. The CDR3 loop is CASSLGRVGYGYTF. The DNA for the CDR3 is TGTGCCAGCAGCTTAGGCAGGGTGGGGTATGGCTACACCTTC.

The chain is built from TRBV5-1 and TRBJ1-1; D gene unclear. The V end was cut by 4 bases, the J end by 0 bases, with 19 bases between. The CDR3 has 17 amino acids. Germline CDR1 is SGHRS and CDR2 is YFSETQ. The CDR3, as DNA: TGCGCCAGCAGCACCCCACCCATGCCTCGGGTGAACACTGAAGCTTTCTTT. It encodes CASSTPPMPRVNTEAFF.

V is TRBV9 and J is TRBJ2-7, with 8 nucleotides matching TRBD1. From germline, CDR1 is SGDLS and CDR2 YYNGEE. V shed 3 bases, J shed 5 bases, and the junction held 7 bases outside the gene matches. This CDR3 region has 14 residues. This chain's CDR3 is CASSEGGTGHEQYF. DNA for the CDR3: TGTGCCAGCAGCGAAGGAGGGACAGGTCACGAGCAGTACTTC.

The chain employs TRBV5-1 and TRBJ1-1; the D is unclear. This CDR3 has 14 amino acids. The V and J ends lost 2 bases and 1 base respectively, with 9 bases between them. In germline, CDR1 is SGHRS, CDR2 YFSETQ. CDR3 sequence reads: CASSFNTANTEAFF. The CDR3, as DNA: TGCGCCAGCAGCTTCAATACTGCGAACACTGAAGCTTTCTTT.

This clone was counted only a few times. The CDR3 bases are TGTGCCAGCAGATCAGGAGATACGCAGTATTTT. Protein sequence: CASRSGDTQYF. The gene calls are TRBV6-6 and TRBJ2-3, with D uncertain. From germline, CDR1 is MNHNY and CDR2 SVGAGI (reference sequence). The CDR3 sequence is 11 residues long. Trimming stripped 6 bases from V and 5 bases from J, with 6 bases between.

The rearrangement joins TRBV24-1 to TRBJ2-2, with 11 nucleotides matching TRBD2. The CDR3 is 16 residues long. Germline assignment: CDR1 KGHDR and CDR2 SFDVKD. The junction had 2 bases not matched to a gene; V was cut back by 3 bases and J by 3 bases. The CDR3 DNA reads TGTGCCACCAGTGATGGGACTAGCGGATACACCGGGGAGCTGTTTTTT. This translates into CATSDGTSGYTGELFF.